Each of the 21 T cell receptor beta chains below was sequenced from the same sample in a study of shared clonotypes between healthy human individuals. Assay used: immunoSEQ multiplex PCR; TCRdb lists only in-frame clones, some missing. The table has some 2 million clones, roughly 95% seen once. The sample comprised naive CD4+ T cells sorted from blood. Subset here: CD45RA+ positively selected. These TCRs come from a man younger than 35 in good health.

This clone was seen only once. This sequence joins TRBV15 and TRBJ1-6, with D possibly being TRBD1 (6 bases). From germline, CDR1 is LNHNV and CDR2 YYDKDF (reference sequence). The CDR3 length is 14 residues. Trimming cost V 9 bases and J 1 base, with 10 bases left between them. CDR3 DNA sequence: TGTGCCACAGGGAGGGGGTCCTATAATTCACCCCTCCACTTT. Encoded protein: CATGRGSYNSPLHF.

The rearrangement uses TRBV27 and TRBJ1-2; possible D gene TRBD1, 5 bases. This CDR3 contains 14 residues. Germline loops: CDR1 MNHEY, CDR2 SMNVEV (reference sequence). V was cut by 5 bases and J by 4 bases, with 14 bases left in between. CDR3 DNA: TGTGCCAGCAGTCCTGACAGCAAGGGCTATGGCTACACCTTC. Translated: CASSPDSKGYGYTF.

The chain uses TRBV5-1 and TRBJ1-6, with unresolved D. Trimming stripped 0 bases from V and 4 bases from J, with 8 bases between. The CDR3 totals 15 residues. CDR1 is SGHRS and CDR2 is YFSETQ in the germline V gene. CDR3 residues: CASSLVSEYNSPLHF. In nucleotides, the CDR3 is TGCGCCAGCAGCTTGGTGTCGGAGTATAATTCACCCCTCCACTTT.

The chain uses TRBV11-2 and TRBJ2-5, with 8 bases lining up with TRBD1. The CDR3 length is 14 residues. Germline V lookup: CDR1 SGHAT, CDR2 FQNNGV. V shed 6 bases and J 5 bases; nucleotides not matched to a gene: 8. The CDR3 sequence: CASRPPGGAETQYF. The CDR3 region has the DNA TGTGCCAGCAGACCCCCAGGGGGCGCGGAGACCCAGTACTTC.

The rearrangement joins TRBV2 to TRBJ1-1, with 7 bases aligning to TRBD1. The V segment lost 1 base and the J segment 4 bases; nucleotides outside the gene matches: 6. This CDR3 contains 15 residues. The germline CDR1 and CDR2 sequences are SNHLY and FYNNEI. The CDR3 DNA sequence: TGTGCCAGCAGTGAAGAAGCAGGGGGTAGCACTGAAGCTTTCTTT. Translation: CASSEEAGGSTEAFF.

V gene TRBV6-1 combines with J gene TRBJ2-3; 7 bases match TRBD2. Germline values: CDR1 MNHNS, CDR2 SASEGT. This CDR3 is built from 15 residues. Losses at the gene ends were 7 bases for V and 2 bases for J; bases not matched to a gene: 9. In DNA form, the CDR3 reads TGTGCCAGCAAAATTGAGGGACTACTCACAGATACGCAGTATTTT. It codes for CASKIEGLLTDTQYF.

The CDR3 DNA reads TGCGCCAGCAGCTTGGGACAGGGCTTTGGAAACACCATATATTTT. Translating it yields CASSLGQGFGNTIYF. The chain uses TRBV5-1 and TRBJ1-3, with TRBD1 identical over 7 bases. The CDR3 length is 15 residues. V dropped 0 bases and J dropped 3; count of bases not matched to a gene: 3. CDR1 and CDR2 (germline): SGHRS, YFSETQ.

There are a few counts of this clone. This specimen includes other DNA sequences encoding the same CDR3. The chain uses TRBV18 and TRBJ1-2; D gene ambiguous. Germline V gene data show CDR1 as KGHSH and CDR2 as LQKENI. V was clipped by 2 bases and J by 2 bases, with 6 bases between them. The length of the CDR3 is 13 residues. The CDR3 region has the DNA TGTGCCAGCTCACCAGAACAGAACTATGGCTACACCTTC. Translation: CASSPEQNYGYTF. The variable domain in full, completed from reference TRBV18 and TRBJ1-2, reads NAGVMQNPRHLVRRRGQEARLRCSPMKGHSHVYWYRQLPEEGLKFMVYLQKENIIDESGMPKERFSAEFPKEGPSILRIQQVVRGDSAAYFCASSPEQNYGYTFGSGTRLTVV.

The chain couples TRBV10-3 to TRBJ2-7; tentatively, D is TRBD2 (7 bases). This CDR3 spans 14 amino acids. Trimming removed 4 bases from V and 7 bases from J, with 17 bases in between. Per the germline V gene, CDR1 is ENHRY and CDR2 is SYGVKD. The CDR3 here is CAISVGGGTREQYF. As DNA, the CDR3 is TGTGCCATCAGTGTGGGAGGGGGGACGCGGGAGCAGTACTTC.

The V gene is TRBV18, the J gene TRBJ1-1, with unresolved D. The V end lost 0 bases, the J end lost 7 bases, and 12 bases lay between the germline ends. Germline V gene sequence: CDR1 KGHSH, CDR2 LQKENI. The CDR3 runs to 14 residues. This chain's CDR3 is CASSPPTDRGEAFF. The CDR3 bases are TGTGCCAGCTCACCACCAACGGATCGGGGTGAAGCTTTCTTT.

The table lists this clone with a count of one. The V and J genes are TRBV18 and TRBJ1-1; unclear D gene. Trimming left V 3 bases short and J 3 bases short, with 14 bases between. CDR1 is KGHSH and CDR2 is LQKENI in the germline V gene. This CDR3 comprises 15 residues. CDR3 amino acids: CASSPMAKADTEAFF. For the CDR3, the DNA is TGTGCCAGCTCACCTATGGCCAAGGCGGACACTGAAGCTTTCTTT.

About this clone: Other DNA sequences from this sample encode an identical CDR3 as well. The V call is TRBV30, the J call TRBJ2-3; D remains ambiguous. The CDR3 is 11 amino acids. The V gene's germline CDR1 is GTSNPN and CDR2 SVGIG (reference sequence). The V end lost 5 bases, the J end lost 2 bases, and 5 bases lay between the germline ends. Here the CDR3 reads CAWGFTDTQYF. As DNA, the CDR3 is TGTGCCTGGGGCTTCACAGATACGCAGTATTTT.

This clone was picked up one time. The chain combines TRBV10-3 with TRBJ1-1; D gene uncertain. V lost 6 bases and J lost 1, with 12 bases in between. Germline V gene data show CDR1 as ENHRY and CDR2 as SYGVKD. This CDR3 comprises 14 residues. The CDR3 nucleotides read TGTGCCATCAGGGAGCCGGTTACGAACACTGAAGCTTTCTTT. Amino acid sequence: CAIREPVTNTEAFF.

The genes are TRBV7-6 and TRBJ2-1; 13 bases are shared with TRBD2. The CDR3 extends over 16 amino acids. J was trimmed by 4 bases and V by 5 bases; bases with no gene match: 5. Germline V CDR1 and CDR2: SGHVS, FNYEAQ. The CDR3 nucleotides read TGTGCCAGCAGCCCCGGACTAGCGGGAGCATACAATGAGCAGTTCTTC. Translating it yields CASSPGLAGAYNEQFF.

Points on this clone: Other DNA sequences within the sample encode an identical CDR3. The rearrangement links TRBV6-1 to TRBJ1-6, with D uncertain. The length of the CDR3 is 13 residues. Trimming took 4 bases from V and 5 from J, leaving 6 bases between them. In germline, CDR1 is MNHNS, CDR2 SASEGT. CDR3 bases: TGTGCCAGCAGTGGGGTTGATAATTCACCCCTCCACTTT. This translates into CASSGVDNSPLHF.

This rearrangement joins TRBV2 to TRBJ1-5, with 10 bases identical to TRBD1. The CDR3 covers 13 residues. The V segment lost 8 bases and the J segment 6 bases; nucleotides outside the gene matches: 4. CDR1 SNHLY and CDR2 FYNNEI come from the germline V gene. CDR3 protein: CASGGQGGQPQHF. CDR3 coding DNA: TGTGCCAGCGGCGGACAGGGGGGTCAGCCCCAGCATTTT.

The CDR3 DNA reads TGTGCCAGCAGCTCGGACAGTAATCAGCCCCAGCATTTT. Translation: CASSSDSNQPQHF. The J gene is TRBJ1-5, the V gene TRBV7-6; D might be TRBD1 (6 bases). The CDR3 consists of 13 residues. Germline V gives CDR1 SGHVS, CDR2 FNYEAQ. V was trimmed by 4 bases and J by 4 bases, leaving 8 bases between them. The variable domain in full, with the rest retrieved from reference TRBV7-6 and TRBJ1-5, is GAGVSQSPRYKVTKRGQDVALRCDPISGHVSLYWYRQALGQGPEFLTYFNYEAQQDKSGLPNDRFSAERPEGSISTLTIQRTEQRDSAMYRCASSSDSNQPQHFGDGTRLSIL.

The CDR3 loop is CASSDLAGLSTDTQYF. CDR3 DNA sequence: TGTGCCAGCAGCGATCTAGCGGGGTTAAGCACAGATACGCAGTATTTT. This chain joins TRBV7-9 and TRBJ2-3; 9 nucleotides line up with TRBD2. The germline CDR1 and CDR2 sequences are SEHNR and FQNEAQ (reference sequence). V was clipped by 5 bases and J by 0 bases; unmatched bases: 6. This CDR3 has 16 amino acids.

A word on this clone: Other DNA sequences of this sample code for an identical CDR3. The chain links TRBV18 to TRBJ1-6; 10 bases line up with TRBD1. Germline CDR1 and CDR2: KGHSH and LQKENI. This CDR3 is 15 amino acids long. Losses at the gene ends were 1 base for V and 8 bases for J; bases not matched to a gene: 2. This chain's CDR3 is CASSPLGQGDSPLHF. As DNA, the CDR3 is TGTGCCAGCTCACCACTCGGACAGGGGGATTCACCCCTCCACTTT.

This CDR3 reads CASSPGLAGDIQYF. As DNA, the CDR3 is TGCGCCAGCAGCCCGGGACTAGCTGGGGACATTCAGTACTTC. J is TRBJ2-4 and V is TRBV4-3; 9 nucleotides align to TRBD2. This CDR3 has 14 residues. The germline gives CDR1 LGHNA, CDR2 YSLEER. V gave up 4 bases and J gave up 8 bases; unmatched junction bases: 6.

The V gene is TRBV4-1, the J gene TRBJ1-1; D is possibly TRBD1 (5 bases). CDR3 length: 15 amino acids. Between the trimmed V and J ends, which lost 3 bases and 3 bases, there was a span of 14 bases. In germline, CDR1 is MGHRA, CDR2 YSYEKL. The CDR3 loop is CASSQGDGVDTEAFF. CDR3 sequence (DNA): TGCGCCAGCAGCCAGGGGGATGGAGTTGACACTGAAGCTTTCTTT.